One TCR beta chain is described in this entry. What it binds is not known. The data derive from a study of cytomegalovirus exposure and HLA in healthy donors. Overall study findings and caveats: Available immune exposure information was restricted to CMV serostatus only. For most TCR beta V segments, an earlier analysis put the productive rate at about 90% or about 30% of the time.

It was with 60 Vbeta and 13 Jbeta primers that the PCR ran. Clones were read by immunoSEQ multiplex PCR, and TCRdb kept only the in-frame ones, dropping some. The data contain around 190,000 clones, over 65% of them singletons. The germline V gene encodes CDR1 MGHRA and CDR2 YSYEKL. The CDR3 runs to 17 residues. The J segment lost 4 bases and the V segment lost 4 bases, leaving 9 bases of the junction unmatched. The clonotype comes from a woman in her twenties or thirties in good health and CMV-seronegative. This rearrangement joins TRBV4-1 to TRBJ2-2; 10 nucleotides agree with TRBD2. Sequencing was done on a sample of PBMCs. CDR3 in amino acids: CASSPRGSGGATGELFF. CDR3 coding DNA: TGCGCCAGCAGCCCCCGCGGGAGCGGGGGGGCCACCGGGGAGCTGTTTTTT.